This T cell receptor beta chain was sequenced for a study of T cell changes during pregnancy in multiple sclerosis. Clones were read by immunoSEQ multiplex PCR, and TCRdb kept only the in-frame ones, dropping some. The sample includes fewer than 65,000 clones, roughly nine tenths seen only once; the top ten take 3.3%. Germline V gene data show CDR1 as SGHRS and CDR2 as YFSETQ. This CDR3 is 13 amino acids long. The V end was cut by 4 bases, the J end by 8 bases, with 12 bases between. The chain is built from TRBV5-1 and TRBJ2-2; D is perhaps TRBD2 (6 bases). This receptor was taken from a female donor in good health, enrolled as a control in a pregnancy study. Sample: peripheral blood, taken in the first trimester of pregnancy. DNA for the CDR3: TGCGCCAGCAGCCCGGACGGGGGAGGGGAGCTGTTTTTT. This translates into CASSPDGGGELFF. Full variable domain (remainder filled in from reference TRBV5-1 and TRBJ2-2): KAGVTQTPRYLIKTRGQQVTLSCSPISGHRSVSWYQQTPGQGLQFLFEYFSETQRNKGNFPGRFSGRQFSNSRSEMNVSTLELGDSALYLCASSPDGGGELFFGEGSRLTVL.